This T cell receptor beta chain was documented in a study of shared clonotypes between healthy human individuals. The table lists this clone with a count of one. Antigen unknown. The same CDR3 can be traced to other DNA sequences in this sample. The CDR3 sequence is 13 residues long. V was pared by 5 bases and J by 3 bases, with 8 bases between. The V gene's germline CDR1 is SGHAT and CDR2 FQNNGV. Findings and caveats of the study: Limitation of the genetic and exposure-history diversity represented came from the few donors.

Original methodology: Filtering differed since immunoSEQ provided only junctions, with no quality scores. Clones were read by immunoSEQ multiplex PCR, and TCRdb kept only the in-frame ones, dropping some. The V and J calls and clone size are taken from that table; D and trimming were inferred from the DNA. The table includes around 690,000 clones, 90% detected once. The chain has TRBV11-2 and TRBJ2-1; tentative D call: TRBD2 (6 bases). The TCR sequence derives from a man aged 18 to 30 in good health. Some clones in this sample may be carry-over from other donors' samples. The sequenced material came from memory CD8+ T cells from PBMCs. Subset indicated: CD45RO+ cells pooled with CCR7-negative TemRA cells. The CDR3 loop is CASSLGGYNEQFF. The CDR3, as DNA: TGTGCCAGCAGCCTCGGGGGCTACAATGAGCAGTTCTTC.